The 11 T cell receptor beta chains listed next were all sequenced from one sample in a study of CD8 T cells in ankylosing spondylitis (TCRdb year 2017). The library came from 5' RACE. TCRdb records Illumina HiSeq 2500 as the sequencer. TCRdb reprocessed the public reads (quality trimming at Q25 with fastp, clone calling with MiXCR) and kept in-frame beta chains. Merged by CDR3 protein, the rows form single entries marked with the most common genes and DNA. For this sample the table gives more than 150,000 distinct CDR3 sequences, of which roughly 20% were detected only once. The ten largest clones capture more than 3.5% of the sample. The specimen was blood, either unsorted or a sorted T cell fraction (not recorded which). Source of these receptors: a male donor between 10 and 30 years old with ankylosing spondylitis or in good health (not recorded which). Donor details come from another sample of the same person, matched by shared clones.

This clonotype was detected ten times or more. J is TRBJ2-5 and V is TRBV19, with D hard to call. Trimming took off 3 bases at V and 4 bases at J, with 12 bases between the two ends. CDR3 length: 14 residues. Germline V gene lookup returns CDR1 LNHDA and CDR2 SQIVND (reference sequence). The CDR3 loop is CASSITGIGETQYF. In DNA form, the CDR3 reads TGTGCCAGTAGTATCACTGGGATTGGAGAGACCCAGTACTTC.

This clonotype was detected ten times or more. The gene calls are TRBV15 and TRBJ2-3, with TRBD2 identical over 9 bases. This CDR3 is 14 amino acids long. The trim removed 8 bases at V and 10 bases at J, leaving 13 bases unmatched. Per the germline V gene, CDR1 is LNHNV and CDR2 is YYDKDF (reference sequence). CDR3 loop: CATRRVAGVLAQYF. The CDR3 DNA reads TGTGCCACCCGCCGCGTAGCGGGAGTTTTGGCGCAGTATTTT. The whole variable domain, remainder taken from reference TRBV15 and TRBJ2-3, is DAMVIQNPRYQVTQFGKPVTLSCSQTLNHNVMYWYQQKSSQAPKLLFHYYDKDFNNEADTPDNFQSRRPNTSFCFLDIRSPGLGDTAMYLCATRRVAGVLAQYFGPGTRLTVL.

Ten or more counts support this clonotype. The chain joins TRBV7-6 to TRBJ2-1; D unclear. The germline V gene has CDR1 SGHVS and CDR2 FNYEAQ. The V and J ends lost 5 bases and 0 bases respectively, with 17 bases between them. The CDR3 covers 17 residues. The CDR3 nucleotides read TGTGCCAGCAGCCCAAACCCCCCAGCTGCCTCCTACAATGAGCAGTTCTTC. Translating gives CASSPNPPAASYNEQFF.

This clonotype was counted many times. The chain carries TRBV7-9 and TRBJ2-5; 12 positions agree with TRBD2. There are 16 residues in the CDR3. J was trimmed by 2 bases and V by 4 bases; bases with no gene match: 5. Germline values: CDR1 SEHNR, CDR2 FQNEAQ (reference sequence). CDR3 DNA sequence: TGTGCCAGCAGCTCTTGGACTAGCGGGGTTCAAGAGACCCAGTACTTC. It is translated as CASSSWTSGVQETQYF.

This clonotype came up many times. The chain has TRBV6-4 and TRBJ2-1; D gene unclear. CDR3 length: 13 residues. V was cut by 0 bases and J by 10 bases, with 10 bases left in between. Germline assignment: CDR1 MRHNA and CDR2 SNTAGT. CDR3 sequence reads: CASSDSITAEQFF. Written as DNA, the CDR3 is TGTGCCAGCAGTGACTCGATCACGGCCGAGCAGTTCTTC.

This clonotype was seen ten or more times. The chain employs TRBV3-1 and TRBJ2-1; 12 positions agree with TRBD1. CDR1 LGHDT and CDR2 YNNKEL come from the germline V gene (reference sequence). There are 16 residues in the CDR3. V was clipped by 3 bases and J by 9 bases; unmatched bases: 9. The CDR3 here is CASSHSGTGGVGEQFF. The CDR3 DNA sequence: TGTGCCAGCAGCCACTCCGGGACAGGGGGCGTGGGTGAGCAGTTCTTC.

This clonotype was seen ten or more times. The CDR3 DNA sequence: TGTGCCAGCAGTTGGCTAGCGGGAGGGACAGATACGCAGTATTTT. This sequence encodes CASSWLAGGTDTQYF. The V call is TRBV11-2, the J call TRBJ2-3; 12 nucleotides align to TRBD2. The V and J ends lost 6 bases and 3 bases, in that order; junction bases with no gene match: 4. The length of the CDR3 is 15 residues. Germline lookup yields CDR1 SGHAT and CDR2 FQNNGV.

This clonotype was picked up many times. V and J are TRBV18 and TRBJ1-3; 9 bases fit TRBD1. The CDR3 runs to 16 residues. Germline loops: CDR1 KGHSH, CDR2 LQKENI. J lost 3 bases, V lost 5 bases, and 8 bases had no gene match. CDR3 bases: TGTGCCAGCTCATCCCGGGACAGGGTTGATGGAAACACCATATATTTT. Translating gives CASSSRDRVDGNTIYF. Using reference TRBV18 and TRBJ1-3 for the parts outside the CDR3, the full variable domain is NAGVMQNPRHLVRRRGQEARLRCSPMKGHSHVYWYRQLPEEGLKFMVYLQKENIIDESGMPKERFSAEFPKEGPSILRIQQVVRGDSAAYFCASSSRDRVDGNTIYFGEGSWLTVV.

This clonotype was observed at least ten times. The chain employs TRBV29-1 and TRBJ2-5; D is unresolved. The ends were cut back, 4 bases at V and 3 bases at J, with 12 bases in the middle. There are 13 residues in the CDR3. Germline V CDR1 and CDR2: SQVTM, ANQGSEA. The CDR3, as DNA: TGCAGCGTTGTTTTGGGGTTTGAAGAGACCCAGTACTTC. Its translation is CSVVLGFEETQYF.

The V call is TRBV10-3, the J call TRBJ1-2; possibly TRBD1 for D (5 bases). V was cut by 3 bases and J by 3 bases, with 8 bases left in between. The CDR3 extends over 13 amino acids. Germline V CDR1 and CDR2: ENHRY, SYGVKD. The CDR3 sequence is CAISDREYYGYTF. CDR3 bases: TGTGCCATCAGTGACAGGGAATACTATGGCTACACCTTC.

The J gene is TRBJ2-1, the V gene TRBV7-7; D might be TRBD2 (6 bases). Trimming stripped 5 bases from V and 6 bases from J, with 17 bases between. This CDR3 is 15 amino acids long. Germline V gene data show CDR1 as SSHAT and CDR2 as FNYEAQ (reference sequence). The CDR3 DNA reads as TGTGCCAGCAGCCCTAGTAGCGGAGCGATCAATGAGCAGTTCTTC. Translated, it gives CASSPSSGAINEQFF.